The source of this T cell receptor (beta chain) is a study of blood T cell repertoires in COVID-19. About the study: COVID-19 samples, acute and convalescent, were from the United States, Italy and Spain. T cells, B-cell-depleted T cells, or PBMCs provided the cDNA or gDNA that served as material.

Under the authors' procedure: From reference gene primer amplification, estimates of nucleated cell counts were derived. The repertoire was sequenced with immunoSEQ multiplex PCR; TCRdb's copy has only in-frame clones and lacks some. D and trimming were read from the DNA, whereas the V and J calls and clone size are those reported in that table. The sample includes 85,000 to 95,000 clones, over 80% of them seen just once. Germline CDR1 and CDR2: SEHNR and FQNEAQ (reference sequence). This CDR3 comprises 12 residues. Trimming took 4 bases from V and 9 from J, leaving 13 bases between them. This TCR was sampled from a woman aged 50 to 60 in a cohort sampled during active COVID-19. The V gene is TRBV7-9, the J gene TRBJ2-7, with unresolved D. Sequencing input: peripheral blood. The CDR3 nucleotides read TGTGCCAGCAGCTCCTCGGCCGGGTTGCAGTACTTC. It is translated as CASSSSAGLQYF.